The text below deals with one T cell receptor (beta chain). The repertoire was sequenced with immunoSEQ multiplex PCR; TCRdb's copy has only in-frame clones and lacks some. The sample contains roughly 200,000 clones, roughly 78% of which appear only once. The data belong to a study of blood T cell repertoires in COVID-19. This sequence originates from a woman of 80 years or more with active or convalescent COVID-19. The sample taken for sequencing was peripheral blood.

CDR3 protein: CASSLVVAVNTGELFF. CDR3 sequence (DNA): TGCGCCAGCAGCTTGGTGGTGGCGGTGAACACCGGGGAGCTGTTTTTT. J is TRBJ2-2 and V is TRBV5-1; no reliable D call. CDR3 length equals 16 residues. V was shortened by 0 bases and J by 1 base, with 10 bases between the two germline ends. Germline V gene data show CDR1 as SGHRS and CDR2 as YFSETQ. The entire variable domain, with the rest obtained from reference TRBV5-1 and TRBJ2-2, is as follows: KAGVTQTPRYLIKTRGQQVTLSCSPISGHRSVSWYQQTPGQGLQFLFEYFSETQRNKGNFPGRFSGRQFSNSRSEMNVSTLELGDSALYLCASSLVVAVNTGELFFGEGSRLTVL.